This T cell receptor beta chain was recovered during a study of cytomegalovirus exposure and HLA in healthy donors. The PCR made use of 60 Vbeta and 13 Jbeta primers. Profiled with immunoSEQ multiplex PCR; TCRdb holds only in-frame clones, not every one. Seen here are about 130,000 clones, roughly a tenth observed once, and the top ten hold under 6%. The CDR3 is 17 amino acids. With V trimmed by 3 bases and J by 3 bases, 12 bases remained unmatched. Germline V gene sequence: CDR1 KGHSH, CDR2 LQKENI. As concerns this clone: Its matching antigen is unknown.

Study-level findings and limits: An analysis done earlier found most TCR beta V segments productive about 90% or about 30% of the time. Confirmation in vitro established that a few CMV-associated chains were specific for CMV antigens. When analyzed later, the rates of TCR association showed variation by HLA locus, with DRB1 the most and HLA-C the fewest. Researchers reportedly found TCR beta sequences accurately predicted most subjects' HLA-A and HLA-B alleles.

The clonotype was recovered from a woman aged 18-30 years in good health and CMV-seropositive. The chain employs TRBV18 and TRBJ2-5; 8 bases are a match to TRBD2. Sequenced input: PBMCs. CDR3 residues: CASSPLAGGASKETQYF. The CDR3 DNA reads as TGTGCCAGCTCACCTCTAGCGGGCGGAGCATCCAAAGAGACCCAGTACTTC.